This TCR beta chain was sequenced for a study of T cells in Graves' hyperthyroidism and ophthalmopathy (dated by TCRdb to the late 2010s). As for the study more broadly: Peripheral blood was sampled at the time of initial diagnosis, prior to any treatment. To identify TCR V-J signatures that set the groups apart, the researchers used a discovery cohort of 100 patients, made up of 40 to 45 with Graves' ophthalmopathy and 57 with stable Graves' hyperthyroidism. Prospective prediction of ophthalmopathy was tested in an independent validation cohort of 18 to 20 hyperthyroidism patients and around 16 patients who later progressed to ophthalmopathy. The approximately 100 discovery patients were divided at random into training and test sets in a 7:3 ratio. In more than 5 Graves' hyperthyroidism patients, the study also compared T-cell repertoires from thyroid tissue with T-cell repertoires from blood. Following sampling, methimazole starting at 30 mg daily was given to hyperthyroidism patients, and high-dose intravenous methylprednisolone was given to ophthalmopathy patients. The paper describes TCR Vbeta CDR3 sequencing of 135 peripheral blood samples, made up of fewer than 50 ophthalmopathy patients, around 78 hyperthyroidism patients and about 17 progressor patients.

This clonotype has ten or more counts. Its antigen remains unidentified. No base quality information exists; no much larger clone differs at one position. Hyperthyroidism patients were newly diagnosed, with disease duration under 2 months, and aged 18 to 65 years. Exclusion was applied to patients with uncontrolled infections, other autoimmune diseases, pregnancy or lactation. Diagnoses were established on the basis of clinical symptoms, serum thyroxine and TRAb, thyroid ultrasound, and orbital computed tomography. Blood from progressor patients was drawn when they were first diagnosed with hyperthyroidism, before any ophthalmopathy symptoms appeared. Ficoll-Paque density gradient centrifugation was used to isolate PBMCs from about 9.4 ml of fresh peripheral blood. Progressor patients were initially diagnosed with Graves' hyperthyroidism and developed ophthalmopathy during follow-up. Total RNA was extracted using Trizol reagent, and RNA quality was assessed on an Agilent 2100 Bioanalyzer.

The TCR beta CDR3 regions were amplified from RNA transcripts. The first round of RT-PCR for the TCR CDR3 was performed with the HTBI primer set and the Qiagen OneStep RT-PCR kit. Libraries were constructed in a second round of multiplex PCR, after which size selection and purification were performed. The libraries were sequenced on an Illumina HiSeq2000 using paired-end 100 bp reads. The source study handled its data this way. SOAPnuke was used to process the raw data, throwing out any read that contained adapters or uncalled bases, had a mean Phred below 15, or lacked an exact constant-primer or identifier match. COPE v1.2.5 was used to merge the high-quality paired reads, and each unique nucleotide sequence was defined as a clonotype. MiTCR v1.1 was used to align the clonotypes against IMGT TRBV, TRBD and TRBJ reference segments. Analysis was restricted to V-J combinations with a frequency above 0.0001, which covered roughly 99% of repertoires. The TCS score was defined as the ratio of F50 (clonal expansion) to E x V (chaos), calculated using BLOSUM62-based TCRdist between CDR3 peptides within each V-J. Welch's t-statistics and random forest reduced some 510 V-J features to about 13, which were used in a naive Bayes classifier (R e1071). Using fastp at Q25 and MiXCR, TCRdb reprocessed the public reads and kept productive beta chains. Merged by CDR3 protein, the rows form single entries marked with the most common genes and DNA. Here the V and J calls rest on TCRdb's processing, not on the authors' analysis. In this sample the table shows 370,000 or so distinct CDR3 sequences, about 13% of which occur a single time. The top ten clonotypes cover less than 25% of the sample.

Broader findings and caveats from the paper: Sample size was not statistically predetermined, and investigators were not blinded to group allocation. In validation, the model predicted progression to ophthalmopathy with 55% to 71% sensitivity and less than 80% specificity, a median of about 6.7 months before onset. In cross-validation, a model built on a 13 V-J signature told ophthalmopathy apart from stable hyperthyroidism with over 85% sensitivity and approximately 84% specificity, and in testing the same model reached 80%/75%. Most expanded thyroid clonotypes (frequency above 0.001) were also detected in blood, suggesting blood repertoires may reflect thyroid immune responses.

V sheds 5 bases and J sheds 8 bases, leaving 21 bases between their ends. Reading the germline V gene gives CDR1 MNHNS and CDR2 SASEGT. The CDR3 starts with the cysteine, ends with the phenylalanine, and has 15 residues. The sequence is cut down to CDR3 DNA, 45 bases in frame from base 1. Sample: blood. This chain is built from TRBV6-1 and TRBJ1-2; TRBD1 is perhaps the D gene, given 6 matching bases. The sequence came from a man aged 25-45 years with Graves' hyperthyroidism that later progressed to Graves' ophthalmopathy. The CDR3 loop reads CASSYASGASWGYTF. In nucleotide form, the sequence is TGTGCCAGCAGTTACGCCTCGGGGGCAAGTTGGGGCTACACCTTC.